This T cell receptor beta chain was found in a study of technical replicates of blood from a handful of donors. Trimming shortened V by 4 bases and J by 4 bases, and 7 bases separated the two germline ends. Germline V CDR1 and CDR2: KGHSH, LQKENI. The CDR3 has 12 residues. Some clones are missing from TCRdb's copy, which holds only in-frame ones; the method was immunoSEQ multiplex PCR. Of approximately 70,000 clones listed, roughly 98% are singletons. The V gene is TRBV18, the J gene TRBJ2-5, with D uncertain. This TCR was recovered from a human donor in good health. Sequenced: T cells isolated from PBMCs. CDR3 loop: CASSRSRETQYF. The CDR3 nucleotides read TGTGCCAGCTCACGTTCCCGAGAGACCCAGTACTTC.